The rows below give T cell receptor beta chains drawn from one sample of a study of human T cells and chemical hapten exposure. TCRdb re-called the RACE reads through MiXCR, storing one row per CDR3 protein. The data show about 250,000 distinct CDR3 sequences, with about 7.7% seen just once and less than 1.5% held by the top ten. The material sequenced was whole blood, taken in connection with sensitization to the hapten diphenylcyclopropenone (DPC). The origin of the receptors is a man aged 18-30 years with alopecia areata. Some clones in this sample may be carry-over from other donors' samples. Both conserved end residues are part of each CDR3. D genes are given only for firm matches. Size tells how often a clone was seen (once, few, many) or the class of an expanded clone, and some rows leave it out.

D: NA
J: TRBJ1-2
V: TRBV12-3/TRBV12-4
size: NA
CDR3: CASSPATAYGYTF
DNA: TGTGCCAGCAGCCCTGCTACAGCCTATGGCTACACCTTC

D: NA
J: TRBJ1-6
V: TRBV28
size: NA
CDR3: CASSLFAGQGAPLHF
DNA: TGTGCCAGCAGTTTATTTGCTGGGCAAGGGGCCCCCCTCCACTTT

D: NA
J: TRBJ2-3
V: TRBV4-1
size: NA
CDR3: CASSRRQTDTQYF
DNA: TGCGCCAGCAGCCGACGCCAAACAGATACGCAGTATTTT

D: NA
J: TRBJ2-3
V: TRBV14
size: many
CDR3: CASSRTGLASTDTQYF
DNA: TGTGCCAGCAGCCGCACAGGGCTCGCTAGCACAGATACGCAGTATTTT

D: NA
J: TRBJ1-4
V: TRBV6-5
size: NA
CDR3: CASSYSGGQGFEKLFF
DNA: TGTGCCAGCAGTTACTCAGGAGGGCAGGGATTTGAAAAACTGTTTTTT

D: NA
J: TRBJ2-7
V: TRBV14
size: NA
CDR3: CASSQDFDNRVGKMYEQYF
DNA: TGTGCCAGCAGCCAAGATTTCGACAACAGGGTCGGAAAGATGTACGAGCAGTACTTC

D: NA
J: TRBJ1-1
V: TRBV12-3/TRBV12-4
size: few
CDR3: CASSFGRLEAFF
DNA: TGTGCCAGCAGTTTTGGGCGGCTAGAAGCTTTCTTT

D: NA
J: TRBJ2-3
V: TRBV29-1
size: few
CDR3: CSAMPGDTQYF
DNA: TGCAGCGCAATGCCGGGAGATACGCAGTATTTT

D: NA
J: TRBJ1-2
V: TRBV12-3/TRBV12-4
size: NA
CDR3: CASSLAPIRTNYGYTF
DNA: TGTGCCAGCAGTTTAGCGCCGATAAGGACTAACTATGGCTACACCTTC

D: TRBD1
J: TRBJ1-1
V: TRBV7-2
size: NA
CDR3: CASSLTGGYTEAFF
DNA: TGTGCCAGCAGCTTGACAGGGGGCTATACTGAAGCTTTCTTT

D: TRBD1
J: TRBJ2-1
V: TRBV10-1
size: few
CDR3: CASSETRDREAYNEQFF
DNA: TGCGCCAGCAGTGAGACAAGGGACAGGGAGGCCTACAATGAGCAGTTCTTC

D: NA
J: TRBJ2-5
V: TRBV5-1
size: many
CDR3: CASSLGPPGSPEETQYF
DNA: TGCGCCAGCAGCTTGGGGCCCCCCGGGAGCCCCGAGGAGACCCAGTACTTC

D: NA
J: TRBJ2-2
V: TRBV28
size: few
CDR3: CASSFVRATGELFF
DNA: TGTGCCAGCAGTTTTGTCAGGGCCACCGGGGAGCTGTTTTTT

D: TRBD1
J: TRBJ2-4
V: TRBV24-1
size: few
CDR3: CATSEAGGTNIQYF
DNA: TGTGCCACCAGTGAGGCAGGGGGTACAAACATTCAGTACTTC

D: NA
J: TRBJ2-3
V: TRBV7-3
size: NA
CDR3: CTSSPSGGSGTDTQYF
DNA: TGTACCAGCAGCCCTTCGGGGGGCTCGGGCACAGATACGCAGTATTTT

D: NA
J: TRBJ1-6
V: TRBV14
size: few
CDR3: CASSQPTASSPLHF
DNA: TGTGCCAGCAGCCAGCCGACAGCGAGTTCACCCCTCCACTTT

D: TRBD2
J: TRBJ2-1
V: TRBV20-1
size: many
CDR3: CSASEAGPYNEQFF
DNA: TGCAGTGCTAGTGAAGCGGGGCCCTACAATGAGCAGTTCTTC

D: TRBD1
J: TRBJ1-5
V: TRBV20-1
size: few
CDR3: CSAAGTGGQPQHF
DNA: TGCAGTGCTGCCGGGACAGGGGGTCAGCCCCAGCATTTT

D: NA
J: TRBJ1-4
V: TRBV5-1
size: NA
CDR3: CASSLGPGFREKLFF
DNA: TGCGCCAGCAGCTTGGGTCCAGGATTCCGTGAAAAACTGTTTTTT

D: NA
J: TRBJ2-3
V: TRBV7-2
size: NA
CDR3: CASSPHYGDTQYF
DNA: TGTGCCAGCAGCCCACACTATGGGGATACGCAGTATTTT

D: NA
J: TRBJ1-2
V: TRBV7-6
size: NA
CDR3: CASSPLFNYGYTF
DNA: TGTGCCAGCAGCCCGCTCTTTAACTATGGCTACACCTTC

D: TRBD1
J: TRBJ1-2
V: TRBV7-9
size: few
CDR3: CASSFGTGSYGYTF
DNA: TGTGCCAGCAGCTTTGGGACAGGATCCTATGGCTACACCTTC

D: TRBD2
J: TRBJ2-1
V: TRBV11-2
size: NA
CDR3: CASSLDNGLVDEQFF
DNA: TGTGCCAGCAGCTTAGATAACGGACTAGTCGATGAGCAGTTCTTC

D: NA
J: TRBJ1-4
V: TRBV4-2
size: many
CDR3: CASGESRDLLRGEKLFF
DNA: TGTGCCAGCGGGGAGTCCCGGGACTTGCTCCGTGGTGAAAAACTGTTTTTT

D: NA
J: TRBJ1-1
V: TRBV7-9
size: many
CDR3: CASSSGTLNTEAFF
DNA: TGTGCCAGCAGCTCCGGGACACTGAACACTGAAGCTTTCTTT

D: NA
J: TRBJ2-4
V: TRBV6-1
size: few
CDR3: CASTFSGAKNIQYF
DNA: TGTGCCAGCACCTTCAGCGGAGCCAAAAACATTCAGTACTTC

D: TRBD1
J: TRBJ2-2
V: TRBV6-6
size: NA
CDR3: CASSYSTGYRIGELFF
DNA: TGTGCCAGCAGTTACTCGACAGGGTACCGGATCGGGGAGCTGTTTTTT

D: NA
J: TRBJ1-5
V: TRBV6-5
size: few
CDR3: CATAERGGGVNQPQHF
DNA: TGTGCCACCGCGGAACGAGGGGGGGGCGTCAATCAGCCCCAGCATTTT

D: TRBD2
J: TRBJ2-1
V: TRBV3-1
size: NA
CDR3: CASSPRGRGGRDEQFF
DNA: TGTGCCAGCAGCCCCCGGGGGCGGGGGGGCCGAGATGAGCAGTTCTTC

D: NA
J: TRBJ2-1
V: TRBV3-1
size: once
CDR3: CASSQLNEQFF
DNA: TGTGCCAGCAGCCAACTTAATGAGCAGTTCTTC

D: NA
J: TRBJ1-3
V: TRBV4-3
size: many
CDR3: CASSQERGSGNTIYF
DNA: TGCGCCAGCAGCCAAGAAAGGGGTTCTGGAAACACCATATATTTT

D: TRBD2
J: TRBJ2-5
V: TRBV11-2
size: few
CDR3: CASSLGTSLGPETQYF
DNA: TGTGCCAGCAGCTTAGGGACTAGCCTGGGCCCAGAGACCCAGTACTTC

D: TRBD2
J: TRBJ2-1
V: TRBV6-2/TRBV6-3
size: NA
CDR3: CASVRRGANFYNEQFF
DNA: TGTGCCAGCGTTAGGCGGGGGGCGAATTTTTACAATGAGCAGTTCTTC

D: TRBD1
J: TRBJ2-2
V: TRBV25-1
size: NA
CDR3: CASSDIGKGGAISGELFF
DNA: TGTGCCAGCAGTGATATTGGTAAAGGGGGCGCGATTTCTGGGGAGCTGTTTTTT

D: NA
J: TRBJ2-3
V: TRBV5-1
size: many
CDR3: CASSPWGHIDTQYF
DNA: TGCGCCAGCAGCCCTTGGGGACATATTGATACGCAGTATTTT

D: NA
J: TRBJ1-2
V: TRBV10-3
size: many
CDR3: CAVRYRDNYGYTF
DNA: TGTGCCGTACGATACCGCGATAACTATGGCTACACCTTC

D: NA
J: TRBJ1-3
V: TRBV4-3
size: few
CDR3: CASSPARNSGNTIYF
DNA: TGCGCCAGCAGCCCTGCCAGGAACTCTGGAAACACCATATATTTT

D: NA
J: TRBJ2-2
V: TRBV3-1
size: few
CDR3: CASSHRGTTGELFF
DNA: TGTGCCAGCAGCCACAGGGGAACCACCGGGGAGCTGTTTTTT

D: TRBD1
J: TRBJ2-3
V: TRBV5-1
size: NA
CDR3: CASSPGQGWTDTQYF
DNA: TGCGCCAGCAGCCCCGGACAGGGTTGGACAGATACGCAGTATTTT

D: TRBD2
J: TRBJ2-1
V: TRBV6-6
size: few
CDR3: CASSFGLAGGISSYNEQFF
DNA: TGTGCCAGCAGTTTTGGACTAGCGGGGGGGATTAGCTCCTACAATGAGCAGTTCTTC

D: NA
J: TRBJ2-7
V: TRBV5-6
size: few
CDR3: CASSLGLFGHSYEQYF
DNA: TGTGCCAGCAGCTTGGGTCTTTTCGGCCACTCCTACGAGCAGTACTTC

D: TRBD2
J: TRBJ2-1
V: TRBV7-9
size: few
CDR3: CASSLGLAGVSSYNEQFF
DNA: TGTGCCAGCAGCTTAGGGCTAGCGGGGGTCAGCTCCTACAATGAGCAGTTCTTC

D: NA
J: TRBJ1-2
V: TRBV20-1
size: few
CDR3: CSARGQGSYTF
DNA: TGCAGTGCTAGAGGACAAGGGAGCTACACCTTC

D: TRBD1
J: TRBJ1-1
V: TRBV9
size: many
CDR3: CASSVGTGDYTEAFF
DNA: TGTGCCAGCAGCGTAGGTACAGGGGACTACACTGAAGCTTTCTTT

D: TRBD1
J: TRBJ1-4
V: TRBV27
size: NA
CDR3: CASSYLGTGRPTNEKLFF
DNA: TGTGCCAGCAGTTACCTAGGGACAGGACGTCCAACTAATGAAAAACTGTTTTTT

D: TRBD2
J: TRBJ2-1
V: TRBV12-3/TRBV12-4
size: NA
CDR3: CASRPGTRGNEQFF
DNA: TGTGCCAGCAGACCTGGGACTAGAGGAAATGAGCAGTTCTTC